The rows below give T cell receptor beta chains drawn from one sample of a study of identical twins. TCRdb re-derived calls from the 5' RACE reads in MiXCR, one entry per CDR3 protein. There are 640,000 or so distinct CDR3 sequences in the sample; around 5.7% occur only once, and around 2% lies in the top ten. The sample comprised naive T cells sorted from blood. The receptors stem from a man in his late teens or twenties in good health. Both conserved end residues are part of each CDR3. D genes are given only for firm matches. Rows give clone size only sometimes, using once, few, many, or a class for an expanded clone.

D	V	size	J	length	DNA	CDR3
NA	TRBV7-2	many	TRBJ2-1	16	TGTGCCAGCAGCGCAGGTCGTCGTAGCTCCTACAATGAGCAGTTCTTC	CASSAGRRSSYNEQFF
NA	TRBV6-2/TRBV6-3	few	TRBJ2-5	13	TGTGCCAGCAGCCTACCCCGGGTGGGGACCCAGTACTTC	CASSLPRVGTQYF
TRBD2	TRBV2	few	TRBJ2-3	14	TGTGCCACACGGGAGCGGGAGAGCACAGATACGCAGTATTTT	CATRERESTDTQYF
TRBD1	TRBV7-2	many	TRBJ1-4	14	TGTGCCAGCAGCTCCGGGACAGGGGTTGGAAAACTGTTTTTT	CASSSGTGVGKLFF
TRBD2	TRBV5-1	few	TRBJ2-3	13	TGCGCCAGCATGCTAGCGGGCACAGATACGCAGTATTTT	CASMLAGTDTQYF
NA	TRBV12-3/TRBV12-4	many	TRBJ2-3	13	TGTGCCAGCAGTTTCCAGGGCGCAGATACGCAGTATTTT	CASSFQGADTQYF
TRBD1	TRBV2	few	TRBJ2-7	12	TGTGCCAGCAACGGGGACAGTCGGGAGCAGTACTTC	CASNGDSREQYF
NA	TRBV15	many	TRBJ2-5	12	TGTGCCACCAGCAGAGTAAAAGAGACCCAGTACTTC	CATSRVKETQYF
NA	TRBV20-1	many	TRBJ1-4	13	TGCAGTGCCCTTCGTGCAACTAATGAAAAACTGTTTTTT	CSALRATNEKLFF
NA	TRBV9	many	TRBJ2-7	15	TGTGCCAGCAGCGCAGGGGGGGACCCGATCTACGAGCAGTACTTC	CASSAGGDPIYEQYF
NA	TRBV9	many	TRBJ2-1	15	TGTGCCAGCAGCGCCCTCGGGTGGCCCAACAATGAGCAGTTCTTC	CASSALGWPNNEQFF
TRBD1	TRBV11-1	many	TRBJ1-1	15	TGTGCCAGCACTTGGGGACAGGGGTCTAACACTGAAGCTTTCTTT	CASTWGQGSNTEAFF
NA	TRBV20-1	NA	TRBJ1-2	13	TGCAGTGCTAGAGATGGGGATTACTATGGCTACACCTTC	CSARDGDYYGYTF
NA	TRBV20-1	few	TRBJ2-1	8	TGCAGTGCAAGTGAGCAGTTCTTC	CSASEQFF
NA	TRBV11-2	many	TRBJ2-5	15	TGTGCCAGCAGCTCCCTTGACTTAGTCCGAGAGACCCAGTACTTC	CASSSLDLVRETQYF
TRBD2	TRBV18	many	TRBJ2-1	15	TGTGCCAGCAGCCCCGGGACTAGCGGGAGTTATGAGCAGTTCTTC	CASSPGTSGSYEQFF
NA	TRBV20-1	many	TRBJ2-4	13	TGCAGTGCCGGATGGGATGGGAGGAACATTCAGTACTTC	CSAGWDGRNIQYF
NA	TRBV29-1	many	TRBJ2-7	13	TGCAGCGTTGAGAGAGAGACAAAGGGCGAGCAGTACTTC	CSVERETKGEQYF
NA	TRBV12-3/TRBV12-4	many	TRBJ1-3	16	TGTGCCAGCAGTTTTTTGGGACCCGGCTCTGGAAACACCATATATTTT	CASSFLGPGSGNTIYF
NA	TRBV6-1	NA	TRBJ2-1	12	TGTGCCAGCAGTGAAATCATGGCAGAGCAGTTCTTC	CASSEIMAEQFF
NA	TRBV10-3	NA	TRBJ1-5	15	TGTGCCATCAGTGAAATGCACTATATCAATCAGCCCCAGCATTTT	CAISEMHYINQPQHF
NA	TRBV5-8	few	TRBJ2-7	14	TGTGCCAGCAACCGACTCGGGCCCAGTGGGGAGCAGTACTTC	CASNRLGPSGEQYF
NA	TRBV12-3/TRBV12-4	few	TRBJ1-3	15	TGTGCCAGCAGTCCTTGGGGGGTATCTGGAAACACCATATATTTT	CASSPWGVSGNTIYF
NA	TRBV6-1	many	TRBJ1-5	15	TGTGCCAGCAGTGCACCCGGGCAATCCAATCAGCCCCAGCATTTT	CASSAPGQSNQPQHF
TRBD1	TRBV11-2	many	TRBJ2-3	16	TGTGCCAGCAGCTCAAGTCTCCGGGACAGGGGGGGCACGCAGTATTTT	CASSSSLRDRGGTQYF
TRBD2	TRBV28	few	TRBJ2-2	16	TGTGCCAGCATCCCACCCCTAGCGGGAAACACCGGGGAGCTGTTTTTT	CASIPPLAGNTGELFF
TRBD2	TRBV9	many	TRBJ2-1	16	TGTGCCAGCAGACCCAGCGGGAGTCGGTCCTACAATGAGCAGTTCTTC	CASRPSGSRSYNEQFF
NA	TRBV11-2	few	TRBJ1-4	16	TGTGCCAGCAGCTTAGTGTCCAGGGGAATGGGTGAAAAACTGTTTTTT	CASSLVSRGMGEKLFF
NA	TRBV6-5	NA	TRBJ2-7	13	TGTGCCAGCAGTTACGCGACCCCCAGCGAGCAGTACTTC	CASSYATPSEQYF
NA	TRBV5-1	NA	TRBJ1-2	16	TGCGCCAGCAGCTTGGCTGGTGACGCAATCCCCGGTGGCTACACCTTC	CASSLAGDAIPGGYTF
NA	TRBV7-2	NA	TRBJ2-7	14	TGTGCCAGCAGCGACCTGGAGGTCCCCTACGAGCAGTACTTC	CASSDLEVPYEQYF
TRBD1	TRBV20-1	NA	TRBJ2-7	15	TGCAGTGCTAGATTTCCGGACAGGGGGCCCCCCTGGGGGTACTTC	CSARFPDRGPPWGYF
NA	TRBV13	few	TRBJ1-3	14	TGTGCCAGCAGCCGCAGGTATCAAGGAAACACCATATATTTT	CASSRRYQGNTIYF
NA	TRBV7-9	many	TRBJ2-3	16	TGTGCCAGCAGCTCAGGCGACGGTACAGCCGCAGATACGCAGTATTTT	CASSSGDGTAADTQYF
NA	TRBV5-1	many	TRBJ2-3	13	TGCGCCAGCAGCGCAAGGCTCACAGATACGCAGTATTTT	CASSARLTDTQYF
TRBD2	TRBV29-1	many	TRBJ2-1	15	TGCAGCGCCACTCCCGCTAGCGGGAGATCTGGTGAGCAGTTCTTC	CSATPASGRSGEQFF
NA	TRBV6-1	many	TRBJ1-1	14	TGTGCCAGCAGTGAAGTTCCCAGGAACACTGAAGCTTTCTTT	CASSEVPRNTEAFF
TRBD2	TRBV7-8	NA	TRBJ2-5	12	TGTGCCAGCAGCCCTCTGGGGGGGGTCCAGTACTTC	CASSPLGGVQYF
TRBD2	TRBV29-1	many	TRBJ2-1	13	TGCAGCGCCACTAGCGGGATCTACAATGAGCAGTTCTTC	CSATSGIYNEQFF
TRBD1	TRBV28	many	TRBJ2-1	16	TGTGCCAGCAGCTTACTCTCGGGACAGGGTATCAATGAGCAGTTCTTC	CASSLLSGQGINEQFF
NA	TRBV10-3	few	TRBJ2-5	11	TGTGCCATCAGTGAGAGGGAGACCCAGTACTTC	CAISERETQYF
NA	TRBV2	NA	TRBJ1-2	12	TGTGCCAGCACGGCGGCTAACTATGGCTACACCTTC	CASTAANYGYTF
NA	TRBV5-1	NA	TRBJ1-3	18	TGCGCCAGCAGCTTACGTCCCGTCGAAGGAAACTCTGGAAACACCATATATTTT	CASSLRPVEGNSGNTIYF
NA	TRBV12-3/TRBV12-4	many	TRBJ2-4	11	TGTGCCAGCAGTTTTCGGGACATTCAGTACTTC	CASSFRDIQYF
NA	TRBV10-2	few	TRBJ2-2	14	TGCGCCAGCAGCGCCGGGACCACGGCCGGGGAGCTGTTTTTT	CASSAGTTAGELFF
NA	TRBV20-1	NA	TRBJ2-3	14	TGCAGTGCTCGGGACTTCTCCGTCACAGATACGCAGTATTTT	CSARDFSVTDTQYF
NA	TRBV29-1	many	TRBJ1-5	13	TGCAGCGTAGGGGACGGTCGATTACAGCCCCAGCATTTT	CSVGDGRLQPQHF
TRBD1	TRBV7-8	many	TRBJ1-5	15	TGTGCCAGCACCGGACTCACAGGACAGGGCCAGCCCCAGCATTTT	CASTGLTGQGQPQHF
TRBD2	TRBV7-9	many	TRBJ2-5	14	TGTGCCAGCAGCTCTAATCCGGGGGGAGAGACCCAGTACTTC	CASSSNPGGETQYF
NA	TRBV12-3/TRBV12-4	many	TRBJ2-2	17	TGTGCCAGCAGTTTTCCTACGGGACTGAAGAGGTCTGGGGAGCTGTTTTTT	CASSFPTGLKRSGELFF